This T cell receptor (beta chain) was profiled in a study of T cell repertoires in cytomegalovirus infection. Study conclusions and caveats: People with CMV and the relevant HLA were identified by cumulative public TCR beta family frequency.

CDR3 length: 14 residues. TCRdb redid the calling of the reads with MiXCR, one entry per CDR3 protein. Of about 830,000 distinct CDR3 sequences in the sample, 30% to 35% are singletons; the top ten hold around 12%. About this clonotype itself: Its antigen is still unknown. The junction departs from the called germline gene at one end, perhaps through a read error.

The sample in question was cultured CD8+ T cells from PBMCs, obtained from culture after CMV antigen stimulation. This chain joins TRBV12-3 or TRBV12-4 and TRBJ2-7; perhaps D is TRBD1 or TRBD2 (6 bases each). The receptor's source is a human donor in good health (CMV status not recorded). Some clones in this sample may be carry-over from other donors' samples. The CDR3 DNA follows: TGTGCCAGCAGTTTGATCGGGGGCGGCTACGAGCAGCACTTC. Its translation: CASSLIGGGYEQHF.